This T cell receptor beta chain is from a study of blood T cell repertoires in COVID-19. Study overall: There were acute and convalescent COVID-19 samples, and they came from the United States, Italy and Spain. PBMCs, B-cell-depleted T cells, or T cells provided the cDNA or gDNA that made up the material.

Original processing notes: The authors estimated nucleated cell counts from reference gene primer amplification. Repertoires were generated with immunoSEQ multiplex PCR, while TCRdb's copy carries only in-frame clones and drops some. The V and J calls and clone size come from that table; D and trimming were worked out from the DNA. The sample contains a few hundred thousand clones, 85% to 90% of which appear only once. While infection was still active, Seattle patients were enrolled and then followed longitudinally. This clonotype was obtained from a woman between 45 and 65 years old with COVID-19, enrolled during active disease. Sequencing was done on a sample of peripheral blood.

This chain's CDR3 is CASSSTDNQPQHF. DNA of the CDR3: TGTGCCAGCAGCTCGACAGATAATCAGCCCCAGCATTTT. The chain employs TRBV7-6 and TRBJ1-5; weak D call: TRBD1 (5 bases). Germline V gene data show CDR1 as SGHVS and CDR2 as FNYEAQ. This CDR3 is built from 13 residues. V gave up 4 bases and J gave up 4 bases, with 8 bases separating them.